Presented here are 3 T cell receptor beta chains from one specimen sequenced in a study of blood T cell repertoires in COVID-19 (dated by TCRdb to 2020 to 2021). Library generation was performed with the immunoSEQ multiplex PCR assay. The source is immuneACCESS, and TCRdb retained only in-frame sequences with V and J called. Part of the clones is not carried over; for the studies checked, unresolved V genes explain less than half of this, and the remainder is unexplained. Present in this sample are about 210,000 clones, roughly 82% of which were seen just once. The ten most abundant clones make up approximately 10% of the sample. The sample was peripheral blood. All receptors come from a man in his fifties or sixties with active or convalescent COVID-19.

The chain couples TRBV28 to TRBJ1-2; D is perhaps TRBD1 (5 bases). V was trimmed by 6 bases and J by 8 bases, leaving 16 bases between them. CDR3 length equals 13 residues. Looked up from germline, CDR1 is MDHEN and CDR2 is SYDVKM. In DNA form, the CDR3 reads TGTGCCAGCAGACCCGGGACGGGGGGAGGCTACACCTTC. It translates to CASRPGTGGGYTF.

This chain connects TRBV11-2 to TRBJ1-3, with TRBD1 matching 7 bases. Trimming took 1 base from V and 2 from J; bases not matched to a gene: 5. Germline V gives CDR1 SGHAT, CDR2 FQNNGV. The CDR3 has 16 residues. The DNA of the CDR3 is TGTGCCAGCAGCTTAGTACAGGGGTCAACTGGAAACACCATATATTTT. Protein sequence: CASSLVQGSTGNTIYF.

For the CDR3, the DNA is TGTGCCAGCAGGATCAAGGGGTCTGGAAACACCATATATTTT. Translated, it gives CASRIKGSGNTIYF. The V gene is TRBV2, the J gene TRBJ1-3, with TRBD1 as a possible D gene (5 bases). Germline V gene sequence: CDR1 SNHLY, CDR2 FYNNEI. Trimming shortened V by 6 bases and J by 1 base, and 10 bases separated the two germline ends. The length of the CDR3 is 14 residues.